This entry lists 13 T cell receptor beta chains sequenced from one sample in a study of cytomegalovirus exposure and HLA in healthy donors. Primers: 60 Vbeta forward and 13 Jbeta reverse. The method was immunoSEQ multiplex PCR; TCRdb's version includes in-frame clones alone and lacks a portion of them. In the table there are some 130,000 clones, 75% to 90% of which are singletons. The sequencing sample was made of PBMCs. These receptors came from a middle-aged man in good health and CMV-seronegative.

This chain uses TRBV9 with TRBJ1-6, with D possibly TRBD1 on 6 matching bases. Germline V gene sequence: CDR1 SGDLS, CDR2 YYNGEE. V lost 1 base and J 7 bases, leaving 9 bases between the germline ends. CDR3 size: 14 residues. The CDR3 here is CASSVNTGNSPLHF. Written as DNA, the CDR3 is TGTGCCAGCAGCGTAAACACAGGGAATTCACCCCTCCACTTT.

V and J are TRBV7-9 and TRBJ1-3; TRBD1 is a possible D gene (5 bases). Germline values: CDR1 SEHNR, CDR2 FQNEAQ (reference sequence). V lost 8 bases and J lost 0, with 17 bases in between. The CDR3 has 16 amino acids. The CDR3 here is CASSWGSTHSGNTIYF. The CDR3 DNA reads TGTGCCAGCTCTTGGGGCTCTACCCACTCTGGAAACACCATATATTTT.

The chain joins TRBV30 to TRBJ1-6, with D possibly being TRBD1 (5 bases). The germline V gene has CDR1 GTSNPN and CDR2 SVGIG (reference sequence). The V end was cut by 4 bases, the J end by 8 bases, with 12 bases between. CDR3 length: 13 residues. This chain's CDR3 is CAWIGRVDSPLHF. In DNA, the CDR3 is TGTGCCTGGATCGGCAGGGTTGATTCACCCCTCCACTTT.

The J gene is TRBJ2-4, the V gene TRBV2; possible D gene TRBD1, 5 bases. V was cut by 3 bases and J by 3 bases, with 12 bases left in between. Germline V lookup: CDR1 SNHLY, CDR2 FYNNEI. The length of the CDR3 is 15 residues. CDR3 DNA sequence: TGTGCCAGCAGTGATCGCAGGGTCGACAAAAACATTCAGTACTTC. Translating gives CASSDRRVDKNIQYF.

This clone has only one observation. This rearrangement joins TRBV2 to TRBJ1-1, with D maybe TRBD1 (5 bases). The CDR3 totals 14 residues. Trimming stripped 2 bases from V and 5 bases from J, with 12 bases between. Germline V gives CDR1 SNHLY, CDR2 FYNNEI. The CDR3 region is CASSELGGRTEAFF. DNA for the CDR3: TGTGCCAGCAGTGAACTCGGGGGGAGGACTGAAGCTTTCTTT.

V usage is TRBV2 and J usage is TRBJ1-5; TRBD1 might be the D (5 bases). Germline loops: CDR1 SNHLY, CDR2 FYNNEI. The CDR3 runs to 16 residues. V shed 6 bases and J shed 4 bases, with 19 bases lying between them. This chain's CDR3 is CASRTWDGAGNQPQHF. CDR3 DNA sequence: TGTGCCAGCAGGACCTGGGACGGTGCGGGGAATCAGCCCCAGCATTTT. Full variable domain (remainder filled in from reference TRBV2 and TRBJ1-5): EPEVTQTPSHQVTQMGQEVILRCVPISNHLYFYWYRQILGQKVEFLVSFYNNEISEKSEIFDDQFSVERPDGSNFTLKIRSTKLEDSAMYFCASRTWDGAGNQPQHFGDGTRLSIL.

The CDR3, as DNA: TGTGCCAGTAGTATCCAGGCCGTCTCTGGGGCCAACGTCCTGACTTTC. Translated, it gives CASSIQAVSGANVLTF. The chain couples TRBV19 to TRBJ2-6; D ambiguous. Germline V lookup: CDR1 LNHDA, CDR2 SQIVND (reference sequence). The CDR3 covers 16 residues. V gave up 3 bases and J gave up 0 bases, with 9 bases separating them.

There are a few counts of this clone. The chain links TRBV10-3 to TRBJ2-2, with TRBD1 matching over 7 bases. The length of the CDR3 is 14 residues. V gave up 6 bases and J gave up 7 bases; unmatched junction bases: 8. The germline CDR1 and CDR2 sequences are ENHRY and SYGVKD. The chain's CDR3 is CAIRSQGDGGELFF. CDR3 nucleotide sequence: TGTGCCATCAGGAGCCAGGGGGACGGCGGGGAGCTGTTTTTT.

The rearrangement links TRBV5-1 to TRBJ2-1; 10 bases map to TRBD1. CDR1 SGHRS and CDR2 YFSETQ come from the germline V gene. After removal of 3 bases from V and 8 bases from J, the junction contained 5 bases not matched to a gene. The CDR3 contains 14 residues. The CDR3 nucleotides read TGCGCCAGCAGCTCAGGACAGGGGGGCGATGAGCAGTTCTTC. Translating it yields CASSSGQGGDEQFF.

This clone was seen only a few times. J is TRBJ1-5 and V is TRBV2; tentatively, D is TRBD1 (6 bases). V dropped 5 bases and J dropped 2 bases, with 7 bases sitting between them. There are 13 residues in the CDR3. The V gene's germline CDR1 is SNHLY and CDR2 FYNNEI. The CDR3: CASSRTGNQPQHF. CDR3 in DNA: TGTGCCAGCAGTAGGACAGGCAATCAGCCCCAGCATTTT. The entire variable domain, with the rest obtained from reference TRBV2 and TRBJ1-5, is as follows: EPEVTQTPSHQVTQMGQEVILRCVPISNHLYFYWYRQILGQKVEFLVSFYNNEISEKSEIFDDQFSVERPDGSNFTLKIRSTKLEDSAMYFCASSRTGNQPQHFGDGTRLSIL.

The CDR3 DNA reads TGTGCCAGCAGACTTTCTACAGGGACTGGGGCCAACGTCCTGACTTTC. Encoded protein: CASRLSTGTGANVLTF. The V and J genes are TRBV28 and TRBJ2-6; tentatively, D is TRBD1 (6 bases). This CDR3 is 16 amino acids long. Trimming took off 6 bases at V and 2 bases at J, with 14 bases between the two ends. From germline, CDR1 is MDHEN and CDR2 SYDVKM. Using reference TRBV28 and TRBJ2-6 for the parts outside the CDR3, the full variable domain is DVKVTQSSRYLVKRTGEKVFLECVQDMDHENMFWYRQDPGLGLRLIYFSYDVKMKEKGDIPEGYSVSREKKERFSLILESASTNQTSMYLCASRLSTGTGANVLTFGAGSRLTVL.

The rearrangement uses TRBV6-1 and TRBJ2-2, with a possible D match to TRBD1 (5 bases). V shed 4 bases and J shed 7 bases, with 19 bases lying between them. Germline lookup yields CDR1 MNHNS and CDR2 SASEGT. This CDR3 comprises 16 residues. The CDR3 loop reads CASSGTPGKVGGELFF. CDR3 DNA: TGTGCCAGCAGTGGAACCCCAGGGAAGGTGGGCGGGGAGCTGTTTTTT.

Of note for this clone: Other DNA sequences from this sample encode an identical CDR3 as well. V gene TRBV5-1 combines with J gene TRBJ2-3, with 10 bases aligning to TRBD1. The germline CDR1 and CDR2 sequences are SGHRS and YFSETQ. The J segment lost 6 bases and the V segment lost 0 bases, leaving 1 base of the junction unmatched. The CDR3 extends over 14 amino acids. The CDR3 loop is CASSLGTGGDTQYF. CDR3 DNA sequence: TGCGCCAGCAGCTTGGGGACAGGGGGGGATACGCAGTATTTT.